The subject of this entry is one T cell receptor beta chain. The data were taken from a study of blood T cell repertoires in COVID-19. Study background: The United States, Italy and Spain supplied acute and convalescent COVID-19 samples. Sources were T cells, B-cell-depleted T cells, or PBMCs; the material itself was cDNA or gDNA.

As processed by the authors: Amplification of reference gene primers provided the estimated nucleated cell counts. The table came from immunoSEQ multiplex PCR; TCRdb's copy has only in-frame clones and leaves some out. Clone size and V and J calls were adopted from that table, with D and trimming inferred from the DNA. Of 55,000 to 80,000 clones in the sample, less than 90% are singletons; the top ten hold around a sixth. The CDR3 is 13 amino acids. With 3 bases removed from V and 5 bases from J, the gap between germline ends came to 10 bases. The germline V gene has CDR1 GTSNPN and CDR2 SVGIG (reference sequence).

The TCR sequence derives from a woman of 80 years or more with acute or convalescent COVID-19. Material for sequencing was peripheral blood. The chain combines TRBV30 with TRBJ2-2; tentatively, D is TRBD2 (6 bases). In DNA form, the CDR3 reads TGTGCCTGGAGATGGGCGGGAACCGGGGAGCTGTTTTTT. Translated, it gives CAWRWAGTGELFF.